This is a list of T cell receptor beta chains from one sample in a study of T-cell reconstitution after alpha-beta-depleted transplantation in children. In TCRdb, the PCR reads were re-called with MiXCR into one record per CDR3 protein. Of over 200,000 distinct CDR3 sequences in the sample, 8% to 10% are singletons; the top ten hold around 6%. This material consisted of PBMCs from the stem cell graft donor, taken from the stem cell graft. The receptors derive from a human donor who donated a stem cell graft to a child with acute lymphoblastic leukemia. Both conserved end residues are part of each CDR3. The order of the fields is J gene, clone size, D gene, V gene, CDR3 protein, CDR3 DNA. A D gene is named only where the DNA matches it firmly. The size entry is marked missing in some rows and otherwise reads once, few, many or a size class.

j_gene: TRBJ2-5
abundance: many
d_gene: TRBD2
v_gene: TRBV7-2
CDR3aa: CASSFPGLAGGPLETQYF
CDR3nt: TGTGCCAGCAGCTTCCCGGGACTAGCGGGGGGGCCGTTGGAGACCCAGTACTTC

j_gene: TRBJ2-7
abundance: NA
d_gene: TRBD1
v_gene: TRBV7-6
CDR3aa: CASSQYRGYEQYF
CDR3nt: TGTGCCAGCAGCCAATACAGGGGCTACGAGCAGTACTTC

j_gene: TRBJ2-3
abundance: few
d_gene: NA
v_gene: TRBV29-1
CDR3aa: CSVEGDSTDTQYF
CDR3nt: TGCAGCGTTGAGGGGGACAGCACAGATACGCAGTATTTT

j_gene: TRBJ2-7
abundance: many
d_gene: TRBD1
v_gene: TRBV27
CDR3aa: CASSLNGQDYEQYF
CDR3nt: TGTGCCAGCAGTTTAAATGGACAGGACTACGAGCAGTACTTC

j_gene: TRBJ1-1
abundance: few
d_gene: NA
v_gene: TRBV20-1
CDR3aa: CSARDRVHNTEAFF
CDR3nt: TGCAGTGCTAGAGATCGGGTTCATAACACTGAAGCTTTCTTT

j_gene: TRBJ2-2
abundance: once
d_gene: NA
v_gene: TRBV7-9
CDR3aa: CASSYTGISSGELFF
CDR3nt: TGTGCCAGCAGCTATACAGGGATATCGTCCGGGGAGCTGTTTTTT

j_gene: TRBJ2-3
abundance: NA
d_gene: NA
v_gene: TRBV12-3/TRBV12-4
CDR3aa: CASSEGGPWRDTQYF
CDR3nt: TGTGCCAGCAGTGAGGGAGGCCCTTGGAGGGATACGCAGTATTTT

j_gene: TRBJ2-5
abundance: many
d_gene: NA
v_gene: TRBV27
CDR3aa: CASSLVFQETQYF
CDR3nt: TGTGCCAGCAGTTTAGTGTTCCAAGAGACCCAGTACTTC

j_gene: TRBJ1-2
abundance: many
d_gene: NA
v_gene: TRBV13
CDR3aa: CASSLELWAESYSYTF
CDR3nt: TGTGCCAGCAGCTTAGAACTGTGGGCAGAATCCTATAGCTACACCTTC

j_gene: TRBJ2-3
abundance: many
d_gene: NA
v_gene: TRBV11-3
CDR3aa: CASRRSTADTQYF
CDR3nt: TGTGCCAGCAGAAGAAGCACCGCAGATACGCAGTATTTT

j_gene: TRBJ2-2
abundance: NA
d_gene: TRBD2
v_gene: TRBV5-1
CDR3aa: CASSFSGVNTGELFF
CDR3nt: TGCGCCAGCAGCTTTAGCGGGGTGAACACCGGGGAGCTGTTTTTT

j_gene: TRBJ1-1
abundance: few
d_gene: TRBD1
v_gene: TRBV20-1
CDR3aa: CSADRVGEAFF
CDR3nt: TGCAGTGCGGACAGGGTCGGTGAAGCTTTCTTT

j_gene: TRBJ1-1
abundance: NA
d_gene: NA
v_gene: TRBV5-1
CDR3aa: CASSLDWGTEAFF
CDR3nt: TGCGCCAGCAGCTTGGATTGGGGCACTGAAGCTTTCTTT

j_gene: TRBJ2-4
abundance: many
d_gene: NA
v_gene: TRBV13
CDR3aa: CASSSRLIKNIQYF
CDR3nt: TGTGCCAGCAGCTCTCGGTTGATCAAAAACATTCAGTACTTC

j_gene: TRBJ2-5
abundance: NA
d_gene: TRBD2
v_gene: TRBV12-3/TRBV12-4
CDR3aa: CASRTGLAGSEETQYF
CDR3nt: TGTGCCAGCAGAACCGGTCTAGCGGGGTCAGAAGAGACCCAGTACTTC

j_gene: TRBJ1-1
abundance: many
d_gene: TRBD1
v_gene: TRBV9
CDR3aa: CASSVQGQPNTEAFF
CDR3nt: TGTGCCAGCAGCGTTCAGGGACAGCCGAACACTGAAGCTTTCTTT

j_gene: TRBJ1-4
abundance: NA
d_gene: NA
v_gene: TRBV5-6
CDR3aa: CASEPSGRNEKLFF
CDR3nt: TGTGCCAGCGAGCCTTCCGGGAGGAATGAAAAACTGTTTTTT

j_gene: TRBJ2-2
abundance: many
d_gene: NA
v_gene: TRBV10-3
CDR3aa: CAIRDTGELFF
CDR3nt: TGTGCCATCAGGGACACCGGGGAGCTGTTTTTT

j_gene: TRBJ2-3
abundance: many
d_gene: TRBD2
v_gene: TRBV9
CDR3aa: CASSLGPSGGSQGDTQYF
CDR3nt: TGTGCCAGCAGCCTAGGGCCTAGCGGGGGCTCGCAAGGGGATACGCAGTATTTT

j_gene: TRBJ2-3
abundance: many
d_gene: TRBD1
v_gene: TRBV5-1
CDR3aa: CASSLGQADTQYF
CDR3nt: TGCGCCAGCAGCCTAGGACAGGCAGATACGCAGTATTTT

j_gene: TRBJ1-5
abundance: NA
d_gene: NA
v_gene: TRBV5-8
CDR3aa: CASSLDVNQPQHF
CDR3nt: TGTGCCAGCAGCTTGGATGTCAATCAGCCCCAGCATTTT

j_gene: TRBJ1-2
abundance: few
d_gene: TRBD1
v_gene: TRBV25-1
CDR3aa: CASSDNRGQGYGYTF
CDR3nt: TGTGCCAGCAGTGACAACAGGGGGCAGGGCTATGGCTACACCTTC

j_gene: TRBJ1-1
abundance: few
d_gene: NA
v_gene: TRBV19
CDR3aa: CASSMSYTEAFF
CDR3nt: TGTGCCAGTAGTATGTCTTACACTGAAGCTTTCTTT

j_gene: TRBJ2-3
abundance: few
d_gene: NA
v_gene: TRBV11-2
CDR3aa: CASSRRGFRTDTQYF
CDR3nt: TGTGCCAGCAGCCGAAGGGGGTTTCGGACAGATACGCAGTATTTT

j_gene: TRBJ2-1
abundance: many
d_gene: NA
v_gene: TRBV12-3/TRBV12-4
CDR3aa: CASSLEVLSYNEQFF
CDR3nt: TGTGCCAGCAGTTTGGAAGTTCTCTCCTACAATGAGCAGTTCTTC

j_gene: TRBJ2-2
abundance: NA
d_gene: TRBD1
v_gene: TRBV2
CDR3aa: CTFSSAGQGLYTGELFF
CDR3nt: TGTACCTTCTCTTCCGCGGGACAGGGATTGTACACCGGGGAGCTGTTTTTT

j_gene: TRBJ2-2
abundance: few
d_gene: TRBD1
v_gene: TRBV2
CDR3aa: CASREQGADISTGELFF
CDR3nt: TGTGCCAGCAGGGAACAGGGGGCGGATATATCCACCGGGGAGCTGTTTTTT

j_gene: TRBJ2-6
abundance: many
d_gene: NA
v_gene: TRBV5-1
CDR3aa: CASSPDSGANVLTF
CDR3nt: TGCGCCAGCAGCCCGGACTCTGGGGCCAACGTCCTGACTTTC

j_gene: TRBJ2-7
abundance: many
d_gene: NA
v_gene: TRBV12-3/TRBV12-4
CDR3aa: CASSSSQGTYEQYF
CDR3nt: TGTGCCAGCAGTTCCTCTCAGGGGACCTACGAGCAGTACTTC

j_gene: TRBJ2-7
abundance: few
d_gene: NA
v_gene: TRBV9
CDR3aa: CASSVFPGSYEQYF
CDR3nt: TGTGCCAGCAGCGTATTCCCGGGATCCTACGAGCAGTACTTC

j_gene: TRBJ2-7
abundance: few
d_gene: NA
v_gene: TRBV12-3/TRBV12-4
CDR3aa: CASKTGEGQYF
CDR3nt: TGTGCCAGCAAGACAGGGGAGGGGCAGTACTTC

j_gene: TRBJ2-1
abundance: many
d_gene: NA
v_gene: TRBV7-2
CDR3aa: CASSSTGSLWDEQFF
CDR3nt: TGTGCCAGCAGTTCCACCGGCTCCCTTTGGGATGAGCAGTTCTTC

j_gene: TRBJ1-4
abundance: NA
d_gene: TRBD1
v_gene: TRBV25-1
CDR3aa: CASSELGGSVANEKLFF
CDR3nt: TGTGCCAGCAGTGAATTAGGGGGCTCGGTGGCTAATGAAAAACTGTTTTTT

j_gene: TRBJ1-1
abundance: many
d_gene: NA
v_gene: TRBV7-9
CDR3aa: CASIPGGATEAFF
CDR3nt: TGTGCCAGCATCCCCGGGGGGGCCACTGAAGCTTTCTTT

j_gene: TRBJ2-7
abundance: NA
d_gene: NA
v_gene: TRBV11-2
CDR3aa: CASSLGYGPDEQYF
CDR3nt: TGTGCCAGCAGCTTAGGCTACGGCCCCGACGAGCAGTACTTC